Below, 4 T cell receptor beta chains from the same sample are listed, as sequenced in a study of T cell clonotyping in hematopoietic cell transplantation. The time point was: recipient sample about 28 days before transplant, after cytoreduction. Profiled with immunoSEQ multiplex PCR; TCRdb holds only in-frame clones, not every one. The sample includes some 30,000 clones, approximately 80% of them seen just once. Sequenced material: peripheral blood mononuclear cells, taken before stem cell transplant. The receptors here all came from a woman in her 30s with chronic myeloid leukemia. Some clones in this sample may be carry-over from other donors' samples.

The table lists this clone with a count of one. The CDR3 DNA follows: TGTGCCAGCAGTTCTAGAGGGACAGGGAATAATTCACCCCTCCACTTT. This gives the protein CASSSRGTGNNSPLHF. The chain is built from TRBV27 and TRBJ1-6, with 9 nucleotides matching TRBD1. The germline V gene encodes CDR1 MNHEY and CDR2 SMNVEV (reference sequence). V shed 4 bases, J shed 5 bases, and the junction held 6 bases outside the gene matches. CDR3 size: 16 residues.

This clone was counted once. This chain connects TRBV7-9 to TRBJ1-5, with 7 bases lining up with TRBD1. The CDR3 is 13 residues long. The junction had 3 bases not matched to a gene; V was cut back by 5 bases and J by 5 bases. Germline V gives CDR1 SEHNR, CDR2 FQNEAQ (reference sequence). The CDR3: CASSETGYQPQHF. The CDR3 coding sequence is TGTGCCAGCAGCGAGACAGGGTATCAGCCCCAGCATTTT.

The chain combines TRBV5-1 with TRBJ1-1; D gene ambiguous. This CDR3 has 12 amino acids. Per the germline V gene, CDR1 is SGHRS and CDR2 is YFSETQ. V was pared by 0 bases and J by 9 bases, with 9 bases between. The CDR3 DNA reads TGCGCCAGCAGCTTGGGTGGAGACCAAGCTTTCTTT. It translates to CASSLGGDQAFF.

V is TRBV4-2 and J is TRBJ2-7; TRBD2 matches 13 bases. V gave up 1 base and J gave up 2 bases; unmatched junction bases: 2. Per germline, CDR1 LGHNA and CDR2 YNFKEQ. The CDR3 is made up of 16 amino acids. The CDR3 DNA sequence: TGTGCCAGCAGCCAAGCCGGGACTAGCGGGGCCTACGAGCAGTACTTC. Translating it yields CASSQAGTSGAYEQYF.